This is a list of T cell receptor beta chains from one sample in a study of CD8 T cells in Susac syndrome. A single record per CDR3 protein comes from TCRdb applying MiXCR to the immunoSEQ multiplex PCR reads. The sample includes 160,000 or so distinct CDR3 sequences, 90% to 95% of them seen just once. What was sequenced was CD4+ T cells from PBMCs. All receptors come from a human donor with Susac syndrome. Each CDR3 is given with its conserved first and last residue. D genes are given only for firm matches. Some rows mark clone size as missing; the rest say once, few, many or name a class of expanded clone.

v_gene	abundance	d_gene	j_gene	len	CDR3nt	CDR3aa
TRBV4-3	-	TRBD1	TRBJ2-4	17	TGCGCCAGCAGCCCCCGCCCCGCAAGACAGGGCGAAAACATTCAGTACTTC	CASSPRPARQGENIQYF
TRBV6-6	-	-	TRBJ1-2	14	TGTGCCAGCAGTTACATCCGGGCCGACTATGGCTACACCTTC	CASSYIRADYGYTF
TRBV14	-	TRBD1	TRBJ1-6	16	TGTGCCAGCAGCCAAGCCGGGACAGGGGGCAATTCACCCCTCCACTTT	CASSQAGTGGNSPLHF
TRBV30	-	-	TRBJ1-6	15	TGTGCCTGGAGTGTACCAGGCCGTCTCGGCTCACCCCTCCACTTT	CAWSVPGRLGSPLHF
TRBV6-8	-	-	TRBJ2-7	17	TGTGCCAGCAGCCCCGATTTCGGCGGGGAATATTACTACGAGCAGTACTTC	CASSPDFGGEYYYEQYF
TRBV7-2	-	-	TRBJ2-4	14	TGTGCCAGCAGCTTAACGCTAGCCAAAAACATTCAGTACTTC	CASSLTLAKNIQYF
TRBV5-1	-	TRBD2	TRBJ2-6	15	TGCGCCAGCAGCTATACTAGCGCTGGGGCCAACGTCCTGACTTTC	CASSYTSAGANVLTF
TRBV29-1	once	-	TRBJ2-3	13	TGCAGCGTCGCAGCCGGGTCTTCCGATACGCAGTATTTT	CSVAAGSSDTQYF
TRBV18	-	-	TRBJ2-5	13	TGTGCCAGCTCACCGATGAACCAAGAGACCCAGTACTTC	CASSPMNQETQYF
TRBV12-3/TRBV12-4	once	-	TRBJ1-2	14	TGTGCCAGCAGTTTACAGGGCCGGAGCTATGGCTACACCTTC	CASSLQGRSYGYTF
TRBV7-2	-	-	TRBJ1-1	15	TGTGCCAGCAGCTTAGGGCAGGGAGCGAACACTGAAGCTTTCTTT	CASSLGQGANTEAFF
TRBV7-2	-	TRBD1	TRBJ1-2	14	TGTGCCAGCAGCCAGCGGACAGGGGCCTATGGCTACACCTTC	CASSQRTGAYGYTF
TRBV6-4	-	-	TRBJ1-5	13	TGTGCCAGCTCGCGAGGGAACAATCAGCCCCAGCATTTT	CASSRGNNQPQHF
TRBV18	once	-	TRBJ1-5	12	TGTGCCAGCTCACCTGCCAATCAGCCCCAGCATTTT	CASSPANQPQHF
TRBV6-4	once	-	TRBJ1-1	13	TGTGCCAGCAGTGCCGAGACAAAGGGGAAAGCTTTCTTT	CASSAETKGKAFF
TRBV20-1	-	-	TRBJ2-3	14	TGCAGTGCTAGAGGTCAAATGGGGACAGATACGCAGTATTTT	CSARGQMGTDTQYF
TRBV29-1	-	-	TRBJ1-3	14	TGCAGCGTTGAATCCCGCCTTGACGGAGACACCATATATTTT	CSVESRLDGDTIYF
TRBV20-1	-	TRBD1	TRBJ2-3	12	TGCAGTGCTGGGGACAGGGCAGATACGCAGTATTTT	CSAGDRADTQYF
TRBV29-1	-	TRBD1	TRBJ2-7	11	TGCAGCGGATACAGGGGGGACGAGCAGTACTTC	CSGYRGDEQYF
TRBV30	-	TRBD2	TRBJ2-5	12	TGTGCCTGGGATGGGGGGGGAGAGACCCAGTACTTC	CAWDGGGETQYF
TRBV25-1	-	-	TRBJ2-5	11	TGTGCCAGCGGACCCCAAGAGACCCAGTACTTC	CASGPQETQYF
TRBV20-1	once	-	TRBJ1-4	12	TGCAGCGCCGATCCAGGAGACGAAAAACTGTTTTTT	CSADPGDEKLFF
TRBV19	-	-	TRBJ1-2	12	TGTGCCAGTAGTATAGCTCTCGATGGCTACACCTTC	CASSIALDGYTF
TRBV20-1	-	TRBD2	TRBJ2-1	16	TGCAGTGCTAGGAGCGGGGGGGCTGCGGTGTACAATGAGCAGTTCTTC	CSARSGGAAVYNEQFF
TRBV12-3/TRBV12-4	-	TRBD1	TRBJ2-1	16	TGTGCCAGCAGTTTATGGTTCTCGAACAGGGGGAATGAGCAGTTCTTC	CASSLWFSNRGNEQFF
TRBV6-2/TRBV6-3	-	-	TRBJ2-1	14	TGTGCCAGCAGTCCCTACGGGGGAGTGGATGAGCAGTTCTTC	CASSPYGGVDEQFF
TRBV19	once	-	TRBJ1-5	14	TGTGCCAGTAGTATCCAGGAGGGGGGGCAGCCCCAGCATTTT	CASSIQEGGQPQHF
TRBV9	few	-	TRBJ2-3	15	TGTGCCAGCAGCGTAGCCGGACCAAGCACAGATACGCAGTATTTT	CASSVAGPSTDTQYF
TRBV6-5	-	TRBD2	TRBJ2-1	15	TGTGCCAGCAAGACACTAGCGGGGGGCCCCAATGAGCAGTTCTTC	CASKTLAGGPNEQFF
TRBV11-2	-	-	TRBJ1-2	14	TGTGCCAGCAGCTTAGATAGAGGGGATAATGGCTACACCTTC	CASSLDRGDNGYTF
TRBV30	-	-	TRBJ2-2	12	TGTGCCTGGAGTGTAGGTCCCGGGGAGCTGTTTTTT	CAWSVGPGELFF
TRBV2	-	-	TRBJ2-7	13	TGTGCCAGCAGTTCCCGGGCCCACTACGAGCAGTACTTC	CASSSRAHYEQYF
TRBV14	-	-	TRBJ2-5	13	TGTGCCAGCAGCGAGTCGGGGCGCAGGACGCAGTACTTC	CASSESGRRTQYF
TRBV20-1	-	-	TRBJ2-7	13	TGCAGTGCTAGAGCCTTGGACAGCTACGAGCAGTACTTC	CSARALDSYEQYF
TRBV7-8	-	TRBD2	TRBJ2-7	15	TGTGCCAGCAGCAAACCGGGACTAGGGAACTACGAGCAGTACTTC	CASSKPGLGNYEQYF
TRBV11-3	-	TRBD1	TRBJ1-1	13	TGTGCCAGCAGCATACTGACAGGGGGCGAAGCTTTCTTT	CASSILTGGEAFF